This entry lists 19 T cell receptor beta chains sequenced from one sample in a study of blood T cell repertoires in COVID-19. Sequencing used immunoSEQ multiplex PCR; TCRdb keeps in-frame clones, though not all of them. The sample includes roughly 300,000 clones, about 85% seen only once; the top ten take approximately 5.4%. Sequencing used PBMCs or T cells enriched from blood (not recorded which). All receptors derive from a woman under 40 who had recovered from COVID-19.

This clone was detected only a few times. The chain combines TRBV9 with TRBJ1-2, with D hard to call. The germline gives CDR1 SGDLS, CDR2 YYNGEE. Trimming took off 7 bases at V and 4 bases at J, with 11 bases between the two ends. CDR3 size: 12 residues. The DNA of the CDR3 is TGTGCCAGCGGAGGTCAACCCTATGGCTACACCTTC. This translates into CASGGQPYGYTF. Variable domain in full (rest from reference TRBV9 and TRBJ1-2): DSGVTQTPKHLITATGQRVTLRCSPRSGDLSVYWYQQSLDQGLQFLIQYYNGEERAKGNILERFSAQQFPDLHSELNLSSLELGDSALYFCASGGQPYGYTFGSGTRLTVV.

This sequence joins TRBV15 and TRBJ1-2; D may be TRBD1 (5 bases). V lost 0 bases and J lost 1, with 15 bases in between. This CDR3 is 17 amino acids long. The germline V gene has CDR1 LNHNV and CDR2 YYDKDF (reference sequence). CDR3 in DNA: TGTGCCACCAGCAGAGAGGGGCCCCGATTACATAACTATGGCTACACCTTC. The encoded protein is CATSREGPRLHNYGYTF.

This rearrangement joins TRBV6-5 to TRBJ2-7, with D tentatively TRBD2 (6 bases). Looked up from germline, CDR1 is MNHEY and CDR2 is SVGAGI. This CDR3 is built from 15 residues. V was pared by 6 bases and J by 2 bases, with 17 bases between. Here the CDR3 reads CASSPGGARAYEQYF. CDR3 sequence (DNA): TGTGCCAGCAGCCCCGGCGGGGCCCGGGCCTACGAGCAGTACTTC.

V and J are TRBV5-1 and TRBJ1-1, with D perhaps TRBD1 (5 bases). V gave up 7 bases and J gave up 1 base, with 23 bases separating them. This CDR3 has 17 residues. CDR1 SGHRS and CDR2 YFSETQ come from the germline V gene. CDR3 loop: CASASDSWGGENTEAFF. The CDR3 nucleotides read TGCGCCAGCGCCTCAGACTCCTGGGGGGGTGAGAACACTGAAGCTTTCTTT. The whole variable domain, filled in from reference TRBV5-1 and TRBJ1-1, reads KAGVTQTPRYLIKTRGQQVTLSCSPISGHRSVSWYQQTPGQGLQFLFEYFSETQRNKGNFPGRFSGRQFSNSRSEMNVSTLELGDSALYLCASASDSWGGENTEAFFGQGTRLTVV.

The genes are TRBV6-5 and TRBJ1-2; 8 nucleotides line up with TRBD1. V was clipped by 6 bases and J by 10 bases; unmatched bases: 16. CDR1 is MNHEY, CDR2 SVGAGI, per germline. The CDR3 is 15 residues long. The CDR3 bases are TGTGCCAGCAGACGGAACCCAGGACAGGGTAGGGACTACACCTTC. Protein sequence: CASRRNPGQGRDYTF.

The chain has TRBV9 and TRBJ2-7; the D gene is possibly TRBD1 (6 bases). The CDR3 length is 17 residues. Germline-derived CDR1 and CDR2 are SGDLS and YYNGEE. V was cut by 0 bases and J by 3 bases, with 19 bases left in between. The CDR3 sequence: CASSVVPDRLLGYEQYF. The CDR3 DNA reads TGTGCCAGCAGCGTAGTCCCCGACAGGTTATTGGGCTACGAGCAGTACTTC.

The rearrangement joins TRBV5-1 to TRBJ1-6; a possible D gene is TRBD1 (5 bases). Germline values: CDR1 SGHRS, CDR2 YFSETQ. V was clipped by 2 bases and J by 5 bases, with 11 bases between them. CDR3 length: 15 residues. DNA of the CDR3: TGCGCCAGCAGCTTACCAGGGAACGATAATTCACCCCTCCACTTT. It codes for CASSLPGNDNSPLHF.

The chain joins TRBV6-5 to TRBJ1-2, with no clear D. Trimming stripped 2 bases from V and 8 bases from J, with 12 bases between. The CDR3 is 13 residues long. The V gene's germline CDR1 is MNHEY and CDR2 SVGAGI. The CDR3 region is CASSYPSGEGYTF. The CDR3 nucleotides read TGTGCCAGCAGTTACCCCTCGGGTGAGGGCTACACCTTC.

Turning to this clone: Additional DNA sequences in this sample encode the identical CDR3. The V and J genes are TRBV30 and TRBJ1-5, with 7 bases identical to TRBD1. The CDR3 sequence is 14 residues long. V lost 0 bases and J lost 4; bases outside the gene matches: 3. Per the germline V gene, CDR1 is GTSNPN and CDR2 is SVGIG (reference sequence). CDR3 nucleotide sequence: TGTGCCTGGAGTGTAGGACAGGCAAATCAGCCCCAGCATTTT. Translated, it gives CAWSVGQANQPQHF.

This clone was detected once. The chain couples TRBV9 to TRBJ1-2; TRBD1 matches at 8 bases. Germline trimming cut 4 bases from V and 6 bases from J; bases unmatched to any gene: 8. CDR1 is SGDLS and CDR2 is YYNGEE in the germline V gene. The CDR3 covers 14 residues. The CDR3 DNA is TGTGCCAGCAGCCCCAGGACAGGGCAGGATGGCTACACCTTC. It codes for CASSPRTGQDGYTF.

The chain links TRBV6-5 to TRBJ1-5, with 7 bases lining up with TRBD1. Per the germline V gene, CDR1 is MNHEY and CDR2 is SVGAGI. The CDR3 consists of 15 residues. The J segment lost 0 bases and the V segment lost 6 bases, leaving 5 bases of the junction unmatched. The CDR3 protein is CASRAGQYSNQPQHF. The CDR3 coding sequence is TGTGCCAGCAGGGCGGGACAGTATAGCAATCAGCCCCAGCATTTT.

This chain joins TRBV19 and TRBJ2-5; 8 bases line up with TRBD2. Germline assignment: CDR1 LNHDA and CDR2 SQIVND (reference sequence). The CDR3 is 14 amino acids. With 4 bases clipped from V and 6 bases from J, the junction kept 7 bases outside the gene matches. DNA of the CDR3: TGTGCCAGTAGTAACCGGGGGGGGCTGAAGACCCAGTACTTC. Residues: CASSNRGGLKTQYF.

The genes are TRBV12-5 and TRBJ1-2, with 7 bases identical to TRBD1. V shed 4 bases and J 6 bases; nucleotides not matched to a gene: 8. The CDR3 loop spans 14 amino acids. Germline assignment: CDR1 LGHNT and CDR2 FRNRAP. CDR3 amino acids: CASGSGDRVNGYTF. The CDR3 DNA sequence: TGTGCTAGTGGTTCCGGTGACAGGGTGAATGGCTACACCTTC.

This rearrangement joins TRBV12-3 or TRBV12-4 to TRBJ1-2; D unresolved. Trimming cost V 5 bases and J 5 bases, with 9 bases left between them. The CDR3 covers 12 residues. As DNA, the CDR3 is TGTGCCAGCAGTCCTGAGACTTATGGCTACACCTTC. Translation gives CASSPETYGYTF.

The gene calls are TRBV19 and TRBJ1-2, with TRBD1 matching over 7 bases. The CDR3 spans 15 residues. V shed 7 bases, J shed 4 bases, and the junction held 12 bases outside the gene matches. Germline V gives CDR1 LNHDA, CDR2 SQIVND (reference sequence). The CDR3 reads CASNTDRAVGYGYTF. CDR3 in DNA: TGTGCCAGTAACACAGACAGGGCTGTGGGCTATGGCTACACCTTC.

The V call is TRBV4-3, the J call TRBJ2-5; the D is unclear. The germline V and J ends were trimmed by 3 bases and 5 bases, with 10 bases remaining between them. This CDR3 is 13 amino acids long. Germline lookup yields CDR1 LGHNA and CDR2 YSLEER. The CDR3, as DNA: TGCGCCAGCAGCCAGAGAGTCGGTGAGACCCAGTACTTC. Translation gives CASSQRVGETQYF.

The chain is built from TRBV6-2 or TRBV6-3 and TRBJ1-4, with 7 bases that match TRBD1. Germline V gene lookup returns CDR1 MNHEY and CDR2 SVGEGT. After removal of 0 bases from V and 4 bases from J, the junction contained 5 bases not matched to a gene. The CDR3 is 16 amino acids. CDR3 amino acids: CASSYSPGQINEKLFF. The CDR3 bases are TGTGCCAGCAGTTACTCGCCGGGACAGATTAATGAAAAACTGTTTTTT.

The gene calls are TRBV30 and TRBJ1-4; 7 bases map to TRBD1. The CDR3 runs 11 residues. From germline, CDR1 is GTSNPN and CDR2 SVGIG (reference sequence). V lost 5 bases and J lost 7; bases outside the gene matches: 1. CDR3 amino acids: CAWQGGEKLFF. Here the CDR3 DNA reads TGTGCCTGGCAGGGGGGTGAAAAACTGTTTTTT.

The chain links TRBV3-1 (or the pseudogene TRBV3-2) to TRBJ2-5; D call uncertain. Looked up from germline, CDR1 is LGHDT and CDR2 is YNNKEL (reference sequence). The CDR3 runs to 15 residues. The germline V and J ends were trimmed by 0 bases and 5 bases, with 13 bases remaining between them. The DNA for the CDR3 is TGTGCCAGCAGCCAAGAATCCAGAATCGGGGAGACCCAGTACTTC. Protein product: CASSQESRIGETQYF.